The 3 T cell receptor beta chains in this list originate from one sample, sequenced in a study of T cells in Graves' hyperthyroidism and ophthalmopathy. Using RNA transcripts as the source, TCR beta CDR3 regions were amplified. Carried out on the TCR CDR3, a first-round RT-PCR used the HTBI primer set. Using its own MiXCR run on the multiplex PCR reads, TCRdb lists one record per CDR3 protein. The sample lists about 740,000 distinct CDR3 sequences; 14% were seen once. Sequenced input: blood. The receptors originated from a woman between 18 and 30 years old with Graves' hyperthyroidism.

Many counts were recorded for this clonotype. The chain combines TRBV7-2 with TRBJ1-2; no definite D call. CDR3 size: 12 residues. With 1 base removed from V and 8 bases from J, the gap between germline ends came to 8 bases. Germline CDR1 reads SGHTA; CDR2 reads FQGNSA. The CDR3: CASSLGVWGYTF. The CDR3 DNA reads TGTGCCAGCAGCTTAGGAGTATGGGGCTACACCTTC.

The rearrangement uses TRBV29-1 and TRBJ2-1; TRBD2 matches 8 bases. V was pared by 7 bases and J by 12 bases, with 14 bases of the junction left unmatched. This CDR3 has 13 residues. Germline CDR1 and CDR2: SQVTM and ANQGSEA. This CDR3 reads CSGVSGSVGGQFF. CDR3 in DNA: TGCAGCGGGGTGAGCGGGAGCGTCGGTGGGCAGTTCTTC.

The chain has TRBV19 and TRBJ1-2; no firm D call. Germline CDR1 and CDR2: LNHDA and SQIVND (reference sequence). V was clipped by 8 bases and J by 6 bases, with 16 bases between them. The CDR3 has 13 residues. As DNA, the CDR3 is TGTGCCAGTGCTTTTAGGGCAGATGATGGCTACACCTTC. This encodes CASAFRADDGYTF.